A selection of T cell receptor beta chains follows, all from one sample in a study of blood T cell repertoires in COVID-19. Assay: immunoSEQ multiplex PCR; the TCRdb copy retains only in-frame clones and omits some. The table lists around 88,000 clones, more than 65% of them singletons. The sequenced sample was peripheral blood. The receptor set was obtained from a man in his sixties with acute or convalescent COVID-19. CDR3s include the opening cysteine and the closing phenylalanine or tryptophan. A D gene is named only where the DNA matches it firmly. Expanded clones get a size class; other rows say once, few or many, or leave the size out.

V: TRBV5-1
D: TRBD1
J: TRBJ2-7
size: -
CDR3: CASSLRGQGSPYEQYF
DNA: TGCGCCAGCAGCTTGCGGGGACAGGGGAGTCCCTACGAGCAGTACTTC

V: TRBV28
D: TRBD1
J: TRBJ1-1
size: few
CDR3: CASSLYRGSGTEAFF
DNA: TGTGCCAGCAGTTTATACAGGGGGTCGGGCACTGAAGCTTTCTTT

V: TRBV7-2
D: -
J: TRBJ2-5
size: -
CDR3: CASSFGRGGSGGETQYF
DNA: TGTGCCAGCAGCTTTGGCCGCGGTGGTAGCGGCGGAGAGACCCAGTACTTC

V: TRBV5-6
D: TRBD1
J: TRBJ1-4
size: -
CDR3: CASSAQTGATNEKLFF
DNA: TGTGCCAGCAGCGCTCAGACAGGGGCAACTAATGAAAAACTGTTTTTT

V: TRBV29-1
D: -
J: TRBJ2-5
size: -
CDR3: CSVAVRSETQYF
DNA: TGCAGCGTTGCAGTCAGGTCAGAGACCCAGTACTTC

V: TRBV21-1
D: -
J: TRBJ1-6
size: -
CDR3: CASSKAQVDYNSPLHF
DNA: TGTGCCAGCAGCAAAGCACAGGTCGACTATAATTCACCCCTCCACTTT

V: TRBV9
D: -
J: TRBJ2-1
size: -
CDR3: CASSVGRGNEQFF
DNA: TGTGCCAGCAGCGTGGGCAGGGGAAATGAGCAGTTCTTC

V: TRBV6-6
D: TRBD1
J: TRBJ1-5
size: -
CDR3: CASVQGFNQPQHF
DNA: TGTGCCAGCGTACAGGGGTTCAATCAGCCCCAGCATTTT

V: TRBV5-1
D: -
J: TRBJ1-1
size: -
CDR3: CASSLAPGNTEAFF
DNA: TGCGCCAGCAGCTTGGCGCCGGGGAACACTGAAGCTTTCTTT

V: TRBV29-1
D: TRBD1
J: TRBJ2-7
size: -
CDR3: CSVEVRDRTYEQYF
DNA: TGCAGCGTTGAAGTTCGGGACAGAACTTACGAGCAGTACTTC

V: TRBV6-5
D: -
J: TRBJ2-7
size: -
CDR3: CASIRGPNYEQYF
DNA: TGTGCCAGCATCCGGGGTCCAAACTACGAGCAGTACTTC

V: TRBV28
D: -
J: TRBJ1-2
size: -
CDR3: CAATQGGATNYGYTF
DNA: TGTGCCGCTACCCAAGGGGGGGCAACTAACTATGGCTACACCTTC

V: TRBV7-3
D: -
J: TRBJ2-5
size: -
CDR3: CASSLTAGWGQYF
DNA: TGTGCCAGCAGCTTAACGGCAGGGTGGGGTCAGTACTTC

V: TRBV19
D: -
J: TRBJ1-5
size: -
CDR3: CASSMGGLSNQPQHF
DNA: TGTGCCAGTAGTATGGGCGGGCTTAGCAATCAGCCCCAGCATTTT

V: TRBV3-1/TRBV3-2
D: TRBD1
J: TRBJ2-7
size: -
CDR3: CASSSGTGFSYEQYF
DNA: TGTGCCAGCAGCTCGGGGACAGGGTTCTCCTACGAGCAGTACTTC

V: TRBV29-1
D: -
J: TRBJ1-2
size: few
CDR3: CSVTDSPWGGYTF
DNA: TGCAGCGTGACGGACAGCCCTTGGGGGGGCTACACCTTC

V: TRBV6-5
D: -
J: TRBJ1-1
size: -
CDR3: CASSYLSGDLNTEAFF
DNA: TGTGCCAGCAGTTACCTATCAGGGGATTTGAACACTGAAGCTTTCTTT

V: TRBV2
D: -
J: TRBJ1-1
size: -
CDR3: CASNGLRGTEAFF
DNA: TGTGCCAGCAACGGCCTAAGGGGCACTGAAGCTTTCTTT

V: TRBV6-5
D: -
J: TRBJ1-6
size: -
CDR3: CASSTGISYNSPLHF
DNA: TGTGCCAGCAGTACAGGGATCTCCTATAATTCACCCCTCCACTTT

V: TRBV2
D: -
J: TRBJ2-1
size: -
CDR3: CASSGQPSSYNEQFF
DNA: TGTGCCAGCAGTGGACAGCCTAGCTCCTACAATGAGCAGTTCTTC

V: TRBV5-4
D: -
J: TRBJ2-3
size: -
CDR3: CASSLDSGGLTQYF
DNA: TGTGCCAGCAGCTTGGATTCGGGGGGCCTTACGCAGTATTTT

V: TRBV12-5
D: TRBD2
J: TRBJ2-5
size: -
CDR3: CASGYTSGRSSLYIKQETQYF
DNA: TGTGCTAGTGGTTACACTAGCGGGAGAAGCTCCTTATACATTAAACAAGAGACCCAGTACTTC

V: TRBV4-3
D: TRBD2
J: TRBJ2-5
size: -
CDR3: CASSQDLAGGQETQYF
DNA: TGCGCCAGCAGCCAAGATCTGGCGGGGGGCCAAGAGACCCAGTACTTC

V: TRBV6-2/TRBV6-3
D: -
J: TRBJ1-5
size: once
CDR3: CASSPPRGNQPQHF
DNA: TGTGCCAGCAGCCCCCCCCGCGGGAATCAGCCCCAGCATTTT

V: TRBV4-2
D: -
J: TRBJ1-2
size: once
CDR3: CASSQERLQLYGYTF
DNA: TGTGCCAGCAGCCAAGAGAGATTGCAACTCTATGGCTACACCTTC

V: TRBV30
D: TRBD2
J: TRBJ2-2
size: once
CDR3: CAWSPGGATAWFF
DNA: TGTGCCTGGAGCCCGGGGGGGGCCACAGCCTGGTTTTTT

V: TRBV7-2
D: -
J: TRBJ1-5
size: many
CDR3: CASSNTGSGNQPQHF
DNA: TGTGCCAGCAGCAACACAGGGTCGGGCAATCAGCCCCAGCATTTT

V: TRBV7-8
D: -
J: TRBJ1-2
size: -
CDR3: CASSLGQNYGYTF
DNA: TGTGCCAGCAGCTTAGGGCAGAACTATGGCTACACCTTC

V: TRBV6-2/TRBV6-3
D: -
J: TRBJ1-4
size: once
CDR3: CASSPRIGLFF
DNA: TGTGCCAGCAGCCCGCGGATTGGACTGTTTTTT

V: TRBV5-1
D: TRBD2
J: TRBJ2-1
size: once
CDR3: CASSPTSGSPYNEQFF
DNA: TGCGCCAGCAGCCCGACTAGCGGGAGTCCCTACAATGAGCAGTTCTTC

V: TRBV12-2
D: -
J: TRBJ1-2
size: many
CDR3: CASREDIGGYTF
DNA: TGTGCAAGTCGCGAGGACATTGGGGGCTACACCTTC

V: TRBV11-3
D: TRBD2
J: TRBJ2-3
size: -
CDR3: CASSSSRGGILGDTQYF
DNA: TGTGCCAGCAGCTCAAGCCGGGGGGGGATTTTGGGAGATACGCAGTATTTT

V: TRBV21-1
D: -
J: TRBJ2-7
size: few
CDR3: CASSLLAGAIHEQYF
DNA: TGTGCCAGCAGCCTATTAGCGGGAGCGATTCACGAGCAGTACTTC

V: TRBV7-9
D: TRBD1
J: TRBJ2-6
size: -
CDR3: CASSQTGGAGANVLTF
DNA: TGTGCCAGCAGCCAAACAGGGGGCGCTGGGGCCAACGTCCTGACTTTC

V: TRBV7-9
D: -
J: TRBJ1-2
size: -
CDR3: CASSLEPGPGYGYTF
DNA: TGTGCCAGCAGCTTAGAACCGGGTCCCGGCTATGGCTACACCTTC

V: TRBV7-2
D: -
J: TRBJ1-5
size: -
CDR3: CASSLGLADQPQHF
DNA: TGTGCCAGCAGCCTGGGGCTAGCGGATCAGCCCCAGCATTTT

V: TRBV27
D: TRBD1
J: TRBJ2-2
size: few
CDR3: CASSLTQGAITGELFF
DNA: TGTGCCAGCAGTTTAACACAGGGGGCGATCACCGGGGAGCTGTTTTTT

V: TRBV6-2/TRBV6-3
D: -
J: TRBJ2-1
size: few
CDR3: CASSARGANYNEQFF
DNA: TGTGCCAGCAGTGCCCGGGGGGCGAACTACAATGAGCAGTTCTTC

V: TRBV5-4
D: -
J: TRBJ1-2
size: -
CDR3: CASSRWIGANYGYTF
DNA: TGTGCCAGCAGCAGATGGATCGGGGCTAACTATGGCTACACCTTC

V: TRBV28
D: TRBD2
J: TRBJ2-5
size: -
CDR3: CASSLGREGETQYF
DNA: TGTGCCAGCAGTTTAGGCAGGGAGGGAGAGACCCAGTACTTC

V: TRBV14
D: -
J: TRBJ1-1
size: -
CDR3: CASSQTPGRGGAEAFF
DNA: TGTGCCAGCAGCCAAACCCCCGGACGCGGAGGTGCTGAAGCTTTCTTT

V: TRBV9
D: -
J: TRBJ2-1
size: -
CDR3: CASSSTTGNYNEQFF
DNA: TGTGCCAGCAGCTCGACCACAGGGAACTACAATGAGCAGTTCTTC

V: TRBV27
D: TRBD2
J: TRBJ2-7
size: once
CDR3: CASREAGSSYEQYF
DNA: TGTGCCAGCAGAGAAGCGGGATCTTCCTACGAGCAGTACTTC

V: TRBV4-1
D: TRBD1
J: TRBJ2-7
size: -
CDR3: CASSQEGQGTYEQYF
DNA: TGCGCCAGCAGCCAAGAGGGACAGGGCACCTACGAGCAGTACTTC

V: TRBV7-2
D: TRBD2
J: TRBJ2-5
size: -
CDR3: CASSLASGGYQETQYF
DNA: TGTGCCAGCAGCTTAGCTAGCGGGGGGTACCAAGAGACCCAGTACTTC

V: TRBV7-6
D: TRBD1
J: TRBJ2-7
size: -
CDR3: CASSPGQVWVEQYF
DNA: TGTGCCAGCAGCCCAGGACAGGTTTGGGTCGAGCAGTACTTC

V: TRBV15
D: -
J: TRBJ1-6
size: -
CDR3: CATSRSVQPNSPLHF
DNA: TGTGCCACCAGCAGATCGGTACAGCCTAATTCACCCCTCCACTTT

V: TRBV3-1/TRBV3-2
D: -
J: TRBJ1-1
size: -
CDR3: CASSHPDSTEAFF
DNA: TGTGCCAGCAGCCATCCGGACAGCACTGAAGCTTTCTTT

V: TRBV19
D: -
J: TRBJ2-5
size: -
CDR3: CASSQGKETQYF
DNA: TGTGCCAGTTCACAGGGAAAAGAGACCCAGTACTTC

V: TRBV5-1
D: TRBD1
J: TRBJ1-1
size: -
CDR3: CASSSTGAGGEPFF
DNA: TGCGCCAGCAGCTCAACAGGGGCCGGCGGCGAGCCTTTCTTT

V: TRBV7-2
D: TRBD2
J: TRBJ2-3
size: -
CDR3: CASSLVVAGGAGTDTQYF
DNA: TGTGCCAGCAGCTTAGTAGTAGCGGGGGGGGCCGGCACAGATACGCAGTATTTT

V: TRBV6-2/TRBV6-3
D: TRBD2
J: TRBJ2-7
size: -
CDR3: CASSYVPVRTSGIYEQYF
DNA: TGTGCCAGCAGTTATGTCCCCGTCCGGACTAGCGGGATCTACGAGCAGTACTTC

V: TRBV29-1
D: -
J: TRBJ2-3
size: -
CDR3: CSVEGQPGVRRDTQYF
DNA: TGCAGCGTTGAAGGGCAGCCGGGGGTACGGCGAGATACGCAGTATTTT

V: TRBV6-2/TRBV6-3
D: -
J: TRBJ1-5
size: -
CDR3: CASSLPPAEREPQHF
DNA: TGTGCCAGCAGTCTCCCCCCGGCAGAACGGGAGCCCCAGCATTTT

V: TRBV6-5
D: -
J: TRBJ2-1
size: -
CDR3: CASTSSPRSYNEQFF
DNA: TGTGCCAGCACATCTAGCCCTCGATCCTACAATGAGCAGTTCTTC

V: TRBV7-2
D: TRBD1
J: TRBJ2-4
size: -
CDR3: CASSLGPGTGRGNIQYF
DNA: TGTGCCAGCAGCTTAGGTCCCGGGACAGGGAGGGGAAACATTCAGTACTTC

V: TRBV2
D: TRBD2
J: TRBJ2-1
size: -
CDR3: CASSEYPSGGNEQFF
DNA: TGTGCCAGCAGTGAATATCCTAGCGGGGGCAATGAGCAGTTCTTC

V: TRBV27
D: -
J: TRBJ2-3
size: -
CDR3: CASRPERDIATDTQYF
DNA: TGTGCCAGCAGGCCCGAGCGGGACATTGCCACAGATACGCAGTATTTT

V: TRBV9
D: TRBD2
J: TRBJ2-5
size: -
CDR3: CASTRTSGETQYF
DNA: TGTGCCAGCACCCGGACTAGCGGTGAGACCCAGTACTTC